One and the same sample provided the 27 T cell receptor beta chains below, sequenced in a study of blood T cells in healthy people across ages. Using a J-beta primer mix together with a sample-barcoded 5' primer, a second PCR was run for roughly 6 to 12 cycles. TCRdb analysed the 5' RACE reads with MiXCR anew, one entry per CDR3 protein. The table has more than 650,000 distinct CDR3 sequences, approximately 21% seen once. The specimen was blood. Receptor source: a man aged 65 to 79 in good health.

There are a few counts of this clonotype. V usage is TRBV11-3 and J usage is TRBJ2-1, with D uncertain. Trimming removed 3 bases at V and 6 bases at J, with 15 bases between. The CDR3 has 15 residues. Per the germline V gene, CDR1 is SGHNT and CDR2 is YENEEA. The CDR3 spells CASSLGTAFGNEQFF. In DNA, the CDR3 is TGTGCCAGCAGCTTGGGAACAGCCTTCGGCAATGAGCAGTTCTTC.

This clonotype occurred a few times. This chain joins TRBV19 and TRBJ2-3; 7 bases agree with TRBD1. The CDR3 has 14 amino acids. Germline V gives CDR1 LNHDA, CDR2 SQIVND (reference sequence). Trimming took 7 bases from V and 0 from J; bases not matched to a gene: 4. CDR3 DNA: TGTGCCAGTACTTACAGGGGAAGCACAGATACGCAGTATTTT. As protein: CASTYRGSTDTQYF.

In its sample, this clonotype was seen a few times. CDR3 coding DNA: TGTGCCAGCAGTCCGACCCCACAGTCAGATACGCAGTATTTT. Translating gives CASSPTPQSDTQYF. V gene TRBV27 combines with J gene TRBJ2-3, with D hard to call. V lost 5 bases and J 4 bases, leaving 13 bases between the germline ends. CDR3 size: 14 residues. In germline, CDR1 is MNHEY, CDR2 SMNVEV (reference sequence).

This clonotype was detected many times. The chain joins TRBV7-3 to TRBJ2-3; D gene unclear. Trimming removed 3 bases from V and 2 bases from J, with 9 bases in between. The V gene's germline CDR1 is SGHTA and CDR2 FQGTGA. The CDR3 consists of 14 residues. CDR3 nucleotides: TGTGCCAGCAGCTTCGGCCCCAACACAGATACGCAGTATTTT. Its translation: CASSFGPNTDTQYF.

The chain employs TRBV5-1 and TRBJ2-5; no firm D call. The better agreement between TRBJ2-1 and the DNA end casts doubt on the J call. This CDR3 has 15 residues. Germline V gene sequence: CDR1 SGHRS, CDR2 YFSETQ. In DNA form, the CDR3 reads TGCGCCAGCAGCCCCGTTGGGCAGGCAAAGGGTGAGCAGTTCTTC. Amino acids: CASSPVGQAKGEQFF.

The chain links TRBV4-3 to TRBJ1-5, with D possibly being TRBD1 (5 bases). CDR1 is LGHNA and CDR2 is YSLEER in the germline V gene. V was shortened by 0 bases and J by 9 bases, with 12 bases between the two germline ends. The CDR3 extends over 14 amino acids. The CDR3 here is CASSQDRQGRPQHF. CDR3 sequence (DNA): TGCGCCAGCAGCCAAGATCGTCAGGGAAGGCCCCAGCATTTT.

This clonotype was observed a few times. The J gene is TRBJ2-7, the V gene TRBV6-6; 10 nucleotides agree with TRBD2. The CDR3 length is 15 residues. The trim removed 5 bases at V and 3 bases at J, leaving 7 bases unmatched. In germline, CDR1 is MNHNY, CDR2 SVGAGI (reference sequence). The CDR3 here is CASSTTGLASYEQYV. The CDR3 nucleotides are TGTGCCAGCAGTACGACGGGACTAGCGAGCTACGAGCAGTACGTC.

The chain employs TRBV6-1 and TRBJ2-2; D unresolved. This CDR3 contains 16 residues. V was trimmed by 6 bases and J by 0 bases, leaving 14 bases between them. Germline-derived CDR1 and CDR2 are MNHNS and SASEGT. The DNA of the CDR3 is TGTGCCAGCAGGGGATGGGCGGCCGCGAACACCGGGGAGCTGTTTTTT. It translates to CASRGWAAANTGELFF.

About this clonotype: One end of the junction does not line up with germline, which may come from a read error. The chain carries TRBV20-1 and TRBJ1-5, with TRBD1 matching over 9 bases. From germline, CDR1 is DFQATT and CDR2 SNEGSKA (reference sequence). The CDR3 sequence is 15 residues long. CDR3 protein: CSARALDRGNQPQHF. The CDR3 coding sequence is TGCAGTGCTAGAGCCTTGGACAGGGGCAACCAGCCCCAGCATTTT.

In its sample, this clonotype was seen a few times. The chain combines TRBV3-1 with TRBJ2-5; 11 bases line up with TRBD2. V was clipped by 6 bases and J by 2 bases; unmatched bases: 5. Germline CDR1 is LGHDT and CDR2 is YNNKEL (reference sequence). The CDR3 runs 15 residues. This CDR3 reads CASRKLAGEQETQYF. The CDR3 DNA reads TGTGCCAGCAGAAAACTAGCGGGGGAACAAGAGACCCAGTACTTC.

This clonotype showed up just a few times. The J gene is TRBJ1-2, the V gene TRBV20-1; D is perhaps TRBD1 (6 bases). Germline V gene data show CDR1 as DFQATT and CDR2 as SNEGSKA (reference sequence). The CDR3 length is 14 residues. Trimming cost V 5 bases and J 4 bases, with 17 bases left between them. The CDR3 nucleotides read TGCAGTGCTGGGGAGGGGGACGTGTCCTATGGCTACACCTTC. The encoded protein is CSAGEGDVSYGYTF.

Concerning this clonotype itself: A much larger clone is a single base away; this may be a read error. The chain couples TRBV5-8 to TRBJ2-5; D is undetermined. The CDR3 has 15 residues. CDR1 is SGHTS and CDR2 is YDEGEE in the germline V gene. This CDR3 is CASSLGRARYNEQLF. The CDR3 DNA follows: TGTGCCAGCAGCTTGGGCCGAGCGCGTTACAATGAGCAGCTCTTC.

The V gene is TRBV7-2, the J gene TRBJ2-1; 7 nucleotides match TRBD2. CDR1 and CDR2 from the germline V gene are SGHTA and FQGNSA. The length of the CDR3 is 15 residues. V shed 8 bases, J shed 8 bases, and the junction held 15 bases outside the gene matches. The CDR3 nucleotides are TGTGCCAGCTCCCGGGGGGTTGGCCCGAACCATGAGCAGTTCTTC. Residues: CASSRGVGPNHEQFF. Looking up the rest from reference TRBV7-2 and TRBJ2-1 gives the full variable domain: GAGVSQSPSNKVTEKGKDVELRCDPISGHTALYWYRQSLGQGLEFLIYFQGNSAPDKSGLPSDRFSAERTGGSVSTLTIQRTQQEDSAVYLCASSRGVGPNHEQFFGPGTRLTVL.

This clonotype was seen a few times. J is TRBJ1-2 and V is TRBV20-1, with 8 bases that match TRBD1. CDR1 and CDR2 from the germline V gene are DFQATT and SNEGSKA (reference sequence). The CDR3 runs 12 residues. The CDR3 nucleotides read TGCAGCGCCCGCTGGACAGGGCACGGCTACACCTTC. Translating gives CSARWTGHGYTF.

J is TRBJ1-1 and V is TRBV29-1, with D possibly TRBD1 on 6 matching bases. V lost 3 bases and J lost 4, with 15 bases in between. This CDR3 has 14 residues. The germline V gene has CDR1 SQVTM and CDR2 ANQGSEA. In DNA form, the CDR3 reads TGCAGCGTTGAGAAAGGGGGAGTGGGCACTGAAGCTTTCTTT. This gives the protein CSVEKGGVGTEAFF. Using reference TRBV29-1 and TRBJ1-1 for the parts outside the CDR3, the full variable domain is SAVISQKPSRDICQRGTSLTIQCQVDSQVTMMFWYRQQPGQSLTLIATANQGSEATYESGFVIDKFPISRPNLTFSTLTVSNMSPEDSSIYLCSVEKGGVGTEAFFGQGTRLTVV.

This clonotype was detected a few times. This chain links TRBV6-6 with TRBJ2-5; D is possibly TRBD1 (6 bases). V was pared by 4 bases and J by 1 base, with 13 bases between. Germline V gives CDR1 MNHNY, CDR2 SVGAGI (reference sequence). The CDR3 has 15 amino acids. CDR3 sequence reads: CASSSVGQIQETQYF. The CDR3 region has the DNA TGTGCCAGCAGTTCGGTCGGACAGATCCAAGAGACCCAGTACTTC.

This clonotype was seen a few times. V and J are TRBV7-6 and TRBJ1-2; unclear D gene. The germline V and J ends were trimmed by 6 bases and 4 bases, with 18 bases remaining between them. CDR3 size: 15 residues. Germline-derived CDR1 and CDR2 are SGHVS and FNYEAQ. CDR3 sequence (DNA): TGTGCCAGCAGTCAAGGGATTCCGGGCCCCTATGGCTACACCTTC. As protein: CASSQGIPGPYGYTF.

V usage is TRBV11-2 and J usage is TRBJ2-5; D call uncertain. V lost 4 bases, J lost 5 bases, and 14 bases lay in between. CDR3 length: 14 amino acids. Germline CDR1 SGHAT, CDR2 FQNNGV. CDR3 coding DNA: TGTGCCAGCAGCTCCAACAGAGCCCGTGAGACCCAGTACTTC. It translates to CASSSNRARETQYF.

J is TRBJ1-2 and V is TRBV27; possible D gene TRBD1, 5 bases. Germline V lookup: CDR1 MNHEY, CDR2 SMNVEV (reference sequence). The germline V and J ends were trimmed by 4 bases and 7 bases, with 13 bases remaining between them. This CDR3 is built from 13 residues. The CDR3 bases are TGTGCCAGCAGTTCCATTCAGGGTCGTGGCTACACCTTC. Encoded protein: CASSSIQGRGYTF.

This chain links TRBV11-2 with TRBJ1-4; D remains unclear. This CDR3 comprises 13 residues. Looked up from germline, CDR1 is SGHAT and CDR2 is FQNNGV. The V gene lost 4 bases and the J gene lost 10 bases, with 13 bases spanning the gap. CDR3 residues: CASSSASEGKLFF. CDR3 bases: TGTGCCAGCAGCTCCGCCTCGGAGGGAAAACTGTTTTTT.

The rearrangement joins TRBV20-1 to TRBJ2-1; 13 bases map to TRBD2. The end of the DNA is better explained by TRBJ2-7, so the J call may be wrong. Germline assignment: CDR1 DFQATT and CDR2 SNEGSKA (reference sequence). The CDR3 length is 18 residues. The DNA for the CDR3 is TGCAGTGCTAGAGCATTGCCGGGACTAGCGGGATCCGGCAACGAGCAGTACTTC. This codes for CSARALPGLAGSGNEQYF.

This chain joins TRBV5-7 and TRBJ2-4, with 8 positions matching TRBD1. TRBV5-7 is designated an ORF whose function remains uncertain. The CDR3 length is 14 residues. J lost 8 bases, V lost 6 bases, and 10 bases had no gene match. The CDR3 loop is CASIDGQGLDIQYF. The CDR3, as DNA: TGTGCCAGCATCGACGGACAGGGATTGGACATTCAGTACTTC.

This clonotype was seen a few times. Here the CDR3 DNA reads TGTGCCAGCAGTCCCTTTCGGCTCGCGGGGGTCAGCAATGAGCAGTTCTTC. Encoded protein: CASSPFRLAGVSNEQFF. This chain links TRBV28 with TRBJ2-1, with TRBD2 matching over 7 bases. CDR1 is MDHEN and CDR2 is SYDVKM in the germline V gene. With V trimmed by 5 bases and J by 6 bases, 16 bases remained unmatched. The CDR3 is 17 residues long.

This clonotype was picked up a small number of times. The gene calls are TRBV5-5 and TRBJ2-5; no definite D call. The V and J ends lost 2 bases and 4 bases respectively, with 9 bases between them. In germline, CDR1 is SGHKS, CDR2 YYEKEE (reference sequence). The CDR3 is 13 residues long. This chain's CDR3 is CASSFGWLETQYF. The DNA for the CDR3 is TGTGCCAGCAGCTTTGGCTGGTTAGAGACCCAGTACTTC.

The chain has TRBV7-2 and TRBJ2-7; D remains unclear. The J call may be wrong; the DNA end is better matched by TRBJ2-1. Germline V lookup: CDR1 SGHTA, CDR2 FQGNSA. This CDR3 is built from 13 residues. CDR3 DNA: TGTGCCAGCAGCTTTATTCATACCGATGAGCAGTTCTTC. Its translation: CASSFIHTDEQFF.

This clonotype was counted a few times. The V gene is TRBV12-3 or TRBV12-4, the J gene TRBJ1-2, with D unresolved. With 5 bases removed from V and 0 bases from J, the gap between germline ends came to 19 bases. This CDR3 comprises 17 residues. In nucleotides, the CDR3 is TGTGCCAGCAGTGACCTTAATCGACTGGGAGCTAACTATGGCTACACCTTC. Protein sequence: CASSDLNRLGANYGYTF.

The gene calls are TRBV7-2 and TRBJ2-3; 9 bases fit TRBD2. Germline V gene sequence: CDR1 SGHTA, CDR2 FQGNSA. After removal of 8 bases from V and 1 base from J, the junction contained 13 bases not matched to a gene. This CDR3 has 17 residues. This CDR3 is CASQARLAGFGTDTQYF. The DNA of the CDR3 is TGTGCCAGCCAAGCGCGGCTAGCGGGATTTGGCACAGATACGCAGTATTTT. The full variable domain, rest sourced from reference TRBV7-2 and TRBJ2-3, is GAGVSQSPSNKVTEKGKDVELRCDPISGHTALYWYRQSLGQGLEFLIYFQGNSAPDKSGLPSDRFSAERTGGSVSTLTIQRTQQEDSAVYLCASQARLAGFGTDTQYFGPGTRLTVL.